A single sample gave rise to the 26 T cell receptor beta chains below, sequenced in a study of graft-versus-host responses after intestinal transplantation (dated by TCRdb to about 2021). Antigen specificity for these receptors is unknown. The library was produced with the immunoSEQ multiplex PCR assay. In its TCRdb copy, this immuneACCESS table keeps in-frame sequences only and misses some clones. Where compared with another copy, unresolved V genes explain less than half of these, and the others have no known cause. For this sample the table gives roughly 85,000 clones, of which 80% to 95% were detected only once. The biggest ten clones account for 6% to 9% of the sample. Sample time point, as interpreted from the label and publication: cells obtained before transplantation from donor or recipient. The starting material was unstimulated CD8+ T cells sorted from spleen or lymph node cells, obtained before transplant. These receptors all come from a human donor who was the organ donor for an intestinal transplant.

V usage is TRBV5-6 and J usage is TRBJ1-1, with a possible D match to TRBD1 (5 bases). Trimming left V 7 bases short and J 5 bases short, with 18 bases between. Germline assignment: CDR1 SGHDT and CDR2 YYEEEE. The CDR3 covers 14 residues. The CDR3 loop reads CASYREAGWTEAFF. CDR3 in DNA: TGTGCCAGCTATCGCGAGGCAGGGTGGACTGAAGCTTTCTTT.

V usage is TRBV7-2 and J usage is TRBJ2-2, with D unclear. This CDR3 has 13 amino acids. Trimming pared 2 bases from V and 2 bases from J, leaving 3 bases between. CDR1 is SGHTA and CDR2 is FQGNSA in the germline V gene. The chain's CDR3 is CASSLYNTGELFF. The CDR3 DNA follows: TGTGCCAGCAGCTTATATAACACCGGGGAGCTGTTTTTT.

The chain joins TRBV7-9 to TRBJ2-3; 7 nucleotides line up with TRBD2. In germline, CDR1 is SEHNR, CDR2 FQNEAQ (reference sequence). The CDR3 totals 19 residues. With V trimmed by 0 bases and J by 6 bases, 18 bases remained unmatched. CDR3 residues: CASSLALRWPSGHTDTQYF. The CDR3 nucleotides read TGTGCCAGCAGCTTAGCGCTCCGTTGGCCTAGCGGCCATACGGATACGCAGTATTTT.

The rearrangement joins TRBV11-2 to TRBJ2-5; D is ambiguous. The germline V and J ends were trimmed by 5 bases and 2 bases, with 6 bases remaining between them. CDR1 is SGHAT and CDR2 is FQNNGV in the germline V gene. The CDR3 has 12 residues. In DNA, the CDR3 is TGTGCCAGCAGCGAAATACAAGAGACCCAGTACTTC. This encodes CASSEIQETQYF.

The rearrangement joins TRBV6-6 to TRBJ2-1; D is unclear. Germline V gene lookup returns CDR1 MNHNY and CDR2 SVGAGI (reference sequence). The CDR3 spans 13 residues. V lost 2 bases to trimming and J lost 3 bases, with 5 bases between them. The CDR3 DNA follows: TGTGCCAGCAGTTACCTTGGCTACAATGAGCAGTTCTTC. This sequence encodes CASSYLGYNEQFF.

This chain links TRBV5-4 with TRBJ2-1; the match to TRBD2 covers 7 bases. Germline V gene lookup returns CDR1 SGHNT and CDR2 YYREEE (reference sequence). The CDR3 has 15 residues. Unmatched junction bases numbered 6, after V lost 2 bases and J lost 4 bases. This chain's CDR3 is CASSLLGRGYNEQFF. The CDR3 region has the DNA TGTGCCAGCAGCTTACTGGGGAGGGGTTACAATGAGCAGTTCTTC.

V usage is TRBV5-1 and J usage is TRBJ2-3; TRBD2 is a possible D gene (6 bases). The V end lost 4 bases, the J end lost 0 bases, and 12 bases lay between the germline ends. The CDR3 spans 15 residues. Germline V lookup: CDR1 SGHRS, CDR2 YFSETQ. The CDR3 bases are TGCGCCAGCAGCCCGGGACTCCAAAGCACAGATACGCAGTATTTT. Translating it yields CASSPGLQSTDTQYF.

The rearrangement links TRBV7-9 to TRBJ1-1, with TRBD1 as a possible D gene (5 bases). CDR1 and CDR2 (germline): SEHNR, FQNEAQ (reference sequence). The CDR3 spans 14 residues. V was trimmed by 4 bases and J by 2 bases, leaving 11 bases between them. This CDR3 reads CASSYEGPNTEAFF. In nucleotides, the CDR3 is TGTGCCAGCAGCTACGAGGGGCCAAACACTGAAGCTTTCTTT.

This chain links TRBV2 with TRBJ2-6; D may match TRBD1 or TRBD2 (5 bases each). Trimming shortened V by 6 bases and J by 0 bases, and 12 bases separated the two germline ends. Germline CDR1 is SNHLY and CDR2 is FYNNEI. The CDR3 sequence is 16 residues long. Written as DNA, the CDR3 is TGTGCCAGCAGGCCGGGACGACTCTCTGGGGCCAACGTCCTGACTTTC. It translates to CASRPGRLSGANVLTF.

The V call is TRBV27, the J call TRBJ1-6; 8 bases are a match to TRBD1. The CDR3 is 15 residues long. The germline gives CDR1 MNHEY, CDR2 SMNVEV (reference sequence). V lost 5 bases, J lost 9 bases, and 9 bases stayed unmatched. The CDR3 sequence is CASSPSGQGSSPLHF. Here the CDR3 DNA reads TGTGCCAGCAGTCCATCTGGACAGGGTAGTTCACCCCTCCACTTT.

The genes are TRBV19 and TRBJ1-3; no clear D. The length of the CDR3 is 16 residues. The ends were cut back, 0 bases at V and 4 bases at J, with 13 bases in the middle. Germline CDR1 reads LNHDA; CDR2 reads SQIVND (reference sequence). The CDR3 here is CASSIDRWFPGNTIYF. CDR3 nucleotides: TGTGCCAGTAGTATAGATCGTTGGTTCCCCGGAAACACCATATATTTT.

The DNA for the CDR3 is TGTGCCAGCAGCTCACTAGTCTACGAGCAGTACTTC. This gives the protein CASSSLVYEQYF. The rearrangement joins TRBV11-2 to TRBJ2-7, with D tentatively TRBD2 (5 bases). The germline V gene encodes CDR1 SGHAT and CDR2 FQNNGV. The CDR3 is 12 amino acids. Trimming took 4 bases from V and 3 from J, leaving 7 bases between them.

CDR3 coding DNA: TGTGCCAGCAGCTTGGCGGGGGGCTCCTACGAGCAGTACTTC. It yields the protein CASSLAGGSYEQYF. The chain carries TRBV5-4 and TRBJ2-7; 7 bases fit TRBD2. The CDR3 is made up of 14 amino acids. CDR1 is SGHNT and CDR2 is YYREEE in the germline V gene (reference sequence). J lost 0 bases, V lost 0 bases, and 0 bases had no gene match.

The chain is built from TRBV4-1 and TRBJ2-7; 9 nucleotides agree with TRBD2. The CDR3 covers 18 residues. Looked up from germline, CDR1 is MGHRA and CDR2 is YSYEKL. V lost 4 bases, J lost 0 bases, and 13 bases stayed unmatched. In DNA form, the CDR3 reads TGCGCCAGCAGCCCGCCCGGTAGCGGGAGCTTGAGCTCCTACGAGCAGTACTTC. Its protein product is CASSPPGSGSLSSYEQYF.

A note on this clone: One end of the junction varies from germline; a read error may be responsible. J is TRBJ1-2 and V is TRBV6-1; maybe TRBD1 (6 bases). CDR1 and CDR2 (germline): MNHNS, SASEGT. The CDR3 has 14 residues. CDR3 loop: CAGSERRGSRGYTF. The CDR3 DNA sequence: TGTGCCGGCAGTGAAAGGAGGGGGAGTCGCGGCTACACCTTC.

This CDR3 reads CASSQTRQGFFFSSHEAFF. CDR3 DNA sequence: TGTGCCAGCAGCCAAACTCGACAGGGGTTTTTTTTTAGCAGCCACGAAGCTTTCTTT. This chain uses TRBV14 with TRBJ1-1, with 8 bases aligning to TRBD1. The CDR3 is made up of 19 amino acids. Germline CDR1 reads SGHDN; CDR2 reads FVKESK. After removal of 2 bases from V and 8 bases from J, the junction contained 22 bases not matched to a gene.

The chain recombines TRBV5-1 with TRBJ2-2; either TRBD1 or TRBD2 may fit D (5 bases each). The length of the CDR3 is 15 residues. Trimming shortened V by 4 bases and J by 0 bases, and 10 bases separated the two germline ends. Germline V gives CDR1 SGHRS, CDR2 YFSETQ. The CDR3 coding sequence is TGCGCCAGCAGCGGGACGGATCCGAACACCGGGGAGCTGTTTTTT. As protein: CASSGTDPNTGELFF.

This clone was seen a handful of times. The genes are TRBV10-3 and TRBJ2-7, with D perhaps TRBD2 (6 bases). The CDR3 totals 13 residues. CDR1 is ENHRY, CDR2 SYGVKD, per germline. Between the trimmed V and J ends, which lost 2 bases and 5 bases, there was a span of 10 bases. CDR3 in amino acids: CAISEPGDHEQYF. CDR3 nucleotide sequence: TGTGCCATCAGTGAGCCGGGAGACCACGAGCAGTACTTC.

The V call is TRBV28, the J call TRBJ2-1; a possible D gene is TRBD1 (5 bases). The germline V and J ends were trimmed by 2 bases and 12 bases, with 11 bases remaining between them. The CDR3 length is 12 residues. Germline CDR1 and CDR2: MDHEN and SYDVKM. The CDR3 is CASSLQGAGQFF. DNA for the CDR3: TGTGCCAGCAGTTTACAAGGGGCTGGGCAGTTCTTC.

V and J are TRBV27 and TRBJ1-5; maybe TRBD1 (6 bases). Germline V gives CDR1 MNHEY, CDR2 SMNVEV (reference sequence). CDR3 length: 16 residues. Trimming removed 5 bases from V and 7 bases from J, with 21 bases in between. As DNA, the CDR3 is TGTGCCAGCAGTCCTTCATCAGGGGCCATAGGCCAGCCCCAGCATTTT. Protein: CASSPSSGAIGQPQHF.

The chain carries TRBV13 and TRBJ2-7; perhaps TRBD2 as D (5 bases). CDR3 length: 16 residues. CDR1 is PRHDT, CDR2 FYEKMQ, per germline (reference sequence). Between the trimmed V and J ends, which lost 3 bases and 0 bases, there was a span of 15 bases. The CDR3 nucleotides read TGTGCCAGCAGCTTCTACCCGGGGTGGAGCTCCTACGAGCAGTACTTC. Its translation is CASSFYPGWSSYEQYF.

This sequence joins TRBV11-2 and TRBJ2-1; D is ambiguous. Germline CDR1 and CDR2: SGHAT and FQNNGV. The CDR3 is made up of 16 amino acids. Trimming took off 1 base at V and 0 bases at J, with 10 bases between the two ends. CDR3 protein: CASSLAPASSYNEQFF. The CDR3 DNA reads TGTGCCAGCAGCTTAGCCCCAGCGAGCTCCTACAATGAGCAGTTCTTC.

This chain connects TRBV29-1 to TRBJ2-5; 8 bases agree with TRBD1. In germline, CDR1 is SQVTM, CDR2 ANQGSEA. The CDR3 covers 12 residues. V shed 4 bases and J 5 bases; nucleotides not matched to a gene: 3. The CDR3, as DNA: TGCAGCGTTGCGACAGGGGACGAGACCCAGTACTTC. It is translated as CSVATGDETQYF.

This clone was recorded once. The V call is TRBV7-9, the J call TRBJ1-2; 7 bases are a match to TRBD1. There are 11 residues in the CDR3. Looked up from germline, CDR1 is SEHNR and CDR2 is FQNEAQ (reference sequence). V gave up 5 bases and J gave up 9 bases; unmatched junction bases: 3. In DNA, the CDR3 is TGTGCCAGCAGCAGACAGGGCAGCTACACCTTC. Amino acid sequence: CASSRQGSYTF.

Concerning this clone: At the DNA level, this CDR3 is encoded by other sequences in the same sample as well. J is TRBJ2-1 and V is TRBV5-4; D is uncertain. CDR1 is SGHNT, CDR2 YYREEE, per germline (reference sequence). This CDR3 has 17 residues. The V and J ends lost 4 bases and 5 bases respectively, with 22 bases between them. This chain's CDR3 is CASSPTIKLAWHNEQFF. The DNA for the CDR3 is TGTGCCAGCAGCCCAACTATAAAACTGGCATGGCACAATGAGCAGTTCTTC.

This clone showed up just once. This chain joins TRBV29-1 and TRBJ1-1, with D possibly matching TRBD1 (6 bases). CDR3 size: 14 residues. The germline V and J ends were trimmed by 3 bases and 0 bases, with 11 bases remaining between them. Germline CDR1 is SQVTM and CDR2 is ANQGSEA. The CDR3 spells CSVDLGGMNTEAFF. The CDR3 coding sequence is TGCAGCGTTGATTTAGGGGGGATGAACACTGAAGCTTTCTTT.